These T cell receptor beta chains were read from a single sample in a study of blood T cell repertoires in COVID-19. The assay was immunoSEQ multiplex PCR, and TCRdb's table has in-frame clones only and misses some. In the table there are under 250,000 clones, roughly 88% of which are singletons. The sequencing sample was made of PBMCs or T cells enriched from blood (not recorded which). These receptors came from a woman aged 25-40 years who had been exposed to COVID-19. CDR3s include the opening cysteine and the closing phenylalanine or tryptophan. The order of the fields is CDR3 DNA, CDR3 protein, D gene, V gene, clone size, J gene. The D gene is left open where the match is weak. Part of the rows lack a size; the others show once, few, many or a class for expanded clones.

cdr3_nt: TGTGCCAGCTCGCCTGCCGGGGGCGAAGCGGGAGTAAATGAGCAGTTCTTC; cdr3_aa: CASSPAGGEAGVNEQFF; d_call: TRBD2; v_call: TRBV18; clone_size: -; j_call: TRBJ2-1
cdr3_nt: TGCGCCAGCAGCTGGACAGGGGGTAATTCACCCCTCCACTTT; cdr3_aa: CASSWTGGNSPLHF; d_call: TRBD1; v_call: TRBV5-1; clone_size: -; j_call: TRBJ1-6
cdr3_nt: TGTGCCAGCTGCCACAGGGAAGGGAAATCCTATAATTCACCCCTCCACTTT; cdr3_aa: CASCHREGKSYNSPLHF; d_call: -; v_call: TRBV27; clone_size: once; j_call: TRBJ1-6
cdr3_nt: TGTGCCTGGAGTCCGGGGGGGTCTGAAGCTTTCTTT; cdr3_aa: CAWSPGGSEAFF; d_call: -; v_call: TRBV30; clone_size: -; j_call: TRBJ1-1
cdr3_nt: TGCGCCAGCAGCCACGGACAAATGAACACTGAAGCTTTCTTT; cdr3_aa: CASSHGQMNTEAFF; d_call: -; v_call: TRBV5-1; clone_size: -; j_call: TRBJ1-1
cdr3_nt: TGTGCCAGCAGCTTAGTAAGCCAGAACACTGAAGCTTTCTTT; cdr3_aa: CASSLVSQNTEAFF; d_call: -; v_call: TRBV7-9; clone_size: -; j_call: TRBJ1-1
cdr3_nt: TGTGCCTGGAGTCGGACAGGGTTCGGCTCTGGGGCCAACGTCCTGACTTTC; cdr3_aa: CAWSRTGFGSGANVLTF; d_call: TRBD1; v_call: TRBV30; clone_size: -; j_call: TRBJ2-6
cdr3_nt: TGTGCCTGGAGTCCGGGGATTAATCAGCCCCAGCATTTT; cdr3_aa: CAWSPGINQPQHF; d_call: -; v_call: TRBV30; clone_size: few; j_call: TRBJ1-5
cdr3_nt: TGCGCCAGCAGCCAAGATAGCAGACAGGGACAGCCCCAGCATTTT; cdr3_aa: CASSQDSRQGQPQHF; d_call: TRBD1; v_call: TRBV4-1; clone_size: -; j_call: TRBJ1-5
cdr3_nt: TGTGCCAGCAGCTTAGATCGGGGGAAGAGGGGCTATGGCTACACCTTC; cdr3_aa: CASSLDRGKRGYGYTF; d_call: -; v_call: TRBV11-2; clone_size: -; j_call: TRBJ1-2
cdr3_nt: TGTGCCAGCAGCTTGGAGACAGGACCCTACGAGCAGTACTTC; cdr3_aa: CASSLETGPYEQYF; d_call: -; v_call: TRBV7-9; clone_size: -; j_call: TRBJ2-7
cdr3_nt: TGCGCCAGCAGAGAGGGACAGACCACCTGGAACACCGGGGAGCTGTTTTTT; cdr3_aa: CASREGQTTWNTGELFF; d_call: TRBD1; v_call: TRBV5-1; clone_size: -; j_call: TRBJ2-2
cdr3_nt: TGTGCCAGCAGCTTTCCGGGAGCGGGGGGCTCCTACGAGCAGTACTTC; cdr3_aa: CASSFPGAGGSYEQYF; d_call: TRBD2; v_call: TRBV7-9; clone_size: -; j_call: TRBJ2-7
cdr3_nt: TGTGCCAGCAGCTTAGATGCAGGGAATCAGCCCCAGCATTTT; cdr3_aa: CASSLDAGNQPQHF; d_call: -; v_call: TRBV11-2; clone_size: -; j_call: TRBJ1-5
cdr3_nt: TGTGCCAGCAGCCAAGCCCTAGTCTACAATGAGCAGTTCTTC; cdr3_aa: CASSQALVYNEQFF; d_call: -; v_call: TRBV14; clone_size: once; j_call: TRBJ2-1
cdr3_nt: TGTGCCAGTAGTAAAAACAGCTATGGCTACACCTTC; cdr3_aa: CASSKNSYGYTF; d_call: -; v_call: TRBV19; clone_size: -; j_call: TRBJ1-2
cdr3_nt: TGTGCCAGCAGCCAAGAGGCACAGGGATATGGCTACACCTTC; cdr3_aa: CASSQEAQGYGYTF; d_call: -; v_call: TRBV4-2; clone_size: -; j_call: TRBJ1-2
cdr3_nt: TGTGCCAGCTCACCCGGACAAGGCACCGGGGAGCTGTTTTTT; cdr3_aa: CASSPGQGTGELFF; d_call: -; v_call: TRBV18; clone_size: -; j_call: TRBJ2-2
cdr3_nt: TGTGCCAGTGATATGGACAAAACCTACGAGCAGTACTTC; cdr3_aa: CASDMDKTYEQYF; d_call: -; v_call: TRBV2; clone_size: -; j_call: TRBJ2-7
cdr3_nt: TGTGCCAGCAGCTTAATAAGGACAGGGAAGCCTGAAGCTTTCTTT; cdr3_aa: CASSLIRTGKPEAFF; d_call: TRBD1; v_call: TRBV11-2; clone_size: -; j_call: TRBJ1-1
cdr3_nt: TGTGCCAGCAGCGAAGCTCTGGTGGGCGGGTGGACCCAGTACTTC; cdr3_aa: CASSEALVGGWTQYF; d_call: -; v_call: TRBV11-2; clone_size: -; j_call: TRBJ2-5
cdr3_nt: TGTGCCAGCAGCGGACGAGAACGGACAGGGTCCTACAATGAGCAGTTCTTC; cdr3_aa: CASSGRERTGSYNEQFF; d_call: TRBD1; v_call: TRBV9; clone_size: -; j_call: TRBJ2-1
cdr3_nt: TGCGCCAGCAGCGTGGGACAGCCCGCTAACTATGGCTACACCTTC; cdr3_aa: CASSVGQPANYGYTF; d_call: TRBD1; v_call: TRBV5-1; clone_size: -; j_call: TRBJ1-2
cdr3_nt: TGTGCCAGCAGCAGGGCAGAGACAGCGTATAATGAAAAACTGTTTTTT; cdr3_aa: CASSRAETAYNEKLFF; d_call: -; v_call: TRBV28; clone_size: once; j_call: TRBJ1-4
cdr3_nt: TGTGCCAGTAGTATAGGTTTAACAGGGGGAGAAAAACTGTTTTTT; cdr3_aa: CASSIGLTGGEKLFF; d_call: TRBD1; v_call: TRBV19; clone_size: -; j_call: TRBJ1-4
cdr3_nt: TGCGCCAGCAGCTTGGGCCTCGGGACAGGGGGCTGGGAGACCCAGTACTTC; cdr3_aa: CASSLGLGTGGWETQYF; d_call: TRBD1; v_call: TRBV5-1; clone_size: -; j_call: TRBJ2-5
cdr3_nt: TGTGCCAGCAGTTTGAGCAGGGGGTTTTATGGCTACACCTTC; cdr3_aa: CASSLSRGFYGYTF; d_call: TRBD1; v_call: TRBV28; clone_size: -; j_call: TRBJ1-2
cdr3_nt: TGTGCCAGCAGCTTGAGCGGGAGAACAGATACGCAGTATTTT; cdr3_aa: CASSLSGRTDTQYF; d_call: TRBD2; v_call: TRBV5-6; clone_size: -; j_call: TRBJ2-3
cdr3_nt: TGTGCCAGCAGCCCTATAGCGGGAGAGGTACCTACGGGTGAGCAGTTCTTC; cdr3_aa: CASSPIAGEVPTGEQFF; d_call: TRBD2; v_call: TRBV7-9; clone_size: -; j_call: TRBJ2-1
cdr3_nt: TGTGCCAGCAGCCCACCGGGACAGAAACTCTACGAGCAGTACTTC; cdr3_aa: CASSPPGQKLYEQYF; d_call: TRBD1; v_call: TRBV7-2; clone_size: -; j_call: TRBJ2-7
cdr3_nt: TGTGCCACCAGCGGTTCAGGGCTGAACGGGGAGCTGTTTTTT; cdr3_aa: CATSGSGLNGELFF; d_call: -; v_call: TRBV15; clone_size: once; j_call: TRBJ2-2
cdr3_nt: TGTGCCAGTAGTATAGGGGCCCCTGGGTCTGAAGCTTTCTTT; cdr3_aa: CASSIGAPGSEAFF; d_call: -; v_call: TRBV19; clone_size: once; j_call: TRBJ1-1
cdr3_nt: TGTGCCAGCAGCGATCGCACGAGCTCTGGAAACACCATATATTTT; cdr3_aa: CASSDRTSSGNTIYF; d_call: -; v_call: TRBV7-9; clone_size: few; j_call: TRBJ1-3
cdr3_nt: TGTGCCAGTAGTAAGGGGTGGGAAGCTTTCTTT; cdr3_aa: CASSKGWEAFF; d_call: -; v_call: TRBV19; clone_size: once; j_call: TRBJ1-1
cdr3_nt: TGTGCCAGCAGTGAACCGGCCTACGAGCAGTACTTC; cdr3_aa: CASSEPAYEQYF; d_call: -; v_call: TRBV2; clone_size: -; j_call: TRBJ2-7
cdr3_nt: TGTGCCAGCAGTTTTCTATGGACAGGGGAGGACACTGAAGCTTTCTTT; cdr3_aa: CASSFLWTGEDTEAFF; d_call: TRBD1; v_call: TRBV27; clone_size: once; j_call: TRBJ1-1
cdr3_nt: TGTGCCAGATCAGCGGGGATCCAAGAGACCCAGTACTTC; cdr3_aa: CARSAGIQETQYF; d_call: TRBD2; v_call: TRBV2; clone_size: -; j_call: TRBJ2-5
cdr3_nt: TGTGCCAGCAGCTTGAGCAGAGTGGACAGTCAAGAGACCCAGTACTTC; cdr3_aa: CASSLSRVDSQETQYF; d_call: -; v_call: TRBV5-4; clone_size: -; j_call: TRBJ2-5
cdr3_nt: TGTGCCAGCAGCCCCCGTCAAGGAGCGGTTAATATCCCCATGGGGTTCTTC; cdr3_aa: CASSPRQGAVNIPMGFF; d_call: -; v_call: TRBV7-9; clone_size: -; j_call: TRBJ2-1
cdr3_nt: TGTGCCAGCAGTCCCGGGACTAGCGGGAGTAATGAGCAGTTCTTC; cdr3_aa: CASSPGTSGSNEQFF; d_call: TRBD2; v_call: TRBV11-2; clone_size: -; j_call: TRBJ2-1
cdr3_nt: TGTGCCAGCAGTTACATACAGGGGAATGAGCAGTTCTTC; cdr3_aa: CASSYIQGNEQFF; d_call: TRBD1; v_call: TRBV6-5; clone_size: -; j_call: TRBJ2-1
cdr3_nt: TGTGCCAGCAGCTTGTACAGATCTGGGGCCAACGTCCTGACTTTC; cdr3_aa: CASSLYRSGANVLTF; d_call: -; v_call: TRBV7-6; clone_size: -; j_call: TRBJ2-6
cdr3_nt: TGCGCCAGCAGCCCTCGGCAGGGTGGCAATGAGCAGTTCTTC; cdr3_aa: CASSPRQGGNEQFF; d_call: -; v_call: TRBV5-1; clone_size: -; j_call: TRBJ2-1
cdr3_nt: TGTGCCAGCATGGTGGGGGGGCACTCCTACGAGCAGTACTTC; cdr3_aa: CASMVGGHSYEQYF; d_call: -; v_call: TRBV6-5; clone_size: -; j_call: TRBJ2-7
cdr3_nt: TGCGCCAGCAGAGATACAGGGGGTACTGAAGCTTTCTTT; cdr3_aa: CASRDTGGTEAFF; d_call: TRBD1; v_call: TRBV10-2; clone_size: -; j_call: TRBJ1-1
cdr3_nt: TGTGCCAGCGCGGACACTGAAGCTTTCTTT; cdr3_aa: CASADTEAFF; d_call: -; v_call: TRBV2; clone_size: many; j_call: TRBJ1-1
cdr3_nt: TGTGCCAGCAGCTTGGGACGGGAACTAGCCAAAAACATTCAGTACTTC; cdr3_aa: CASSLGRELAKNIQYF; d_call: -; v_call: TRBV5-5; clone_size: -; j_call: TRBJ2-4
cdr3_nt: TGTGCCATCAGTCCCGACCGGGACACTGAAGCTTTCTTT; cdr3_aa: CAISPDRDTEAFF; d_call: -; v_call: TRBV10-3; clone_size: -; j_call: TRBJ1-1
cdr3_nt: TGTGCAAGTCGCTTAGCACCCCAGACAGGGGGTGGACGGGGGACCCAGTACTTC; cdr3_aa: CASRLAPQTGGGRGTQYF; d_call: -; v_call: TRBV12-2; clone_size: -; j_call: TRBJ2-5